The clone carrying this T cell receptor beta chain was detected only once. Its antigen is undetermined. The CDR3 regions of TCR beta were amplified from RNA transcripts. In the first-round RT-PCR of the TCR CDR3, the HTBI primer set was used. TCRdb ran MiXCR on the multiplex PCR reads and lists one entry per CDR3 protein. The data show roughly 580,000 distinct CDR3 sequences, 46% seen once. The study defined stable Graves' hyperthyroidism as no ophthalmopathy progression within 18 months. Those with hyperthyroidism were 18 to 65 years old, newly diagnosed, and ill for under 2 months. The germline V gene has CDR1 KGHDR and CDR2 SFDVKD. The ends were cut back, 5 bases at V and 10 bases at J, with 20 bases in the middle. This CDR3 region has 15 residues. The data are from a study of T cells in Graves' hyperthyroidism and ophthalmopathy. Study-wide results and caveats: With a median lead of approximately 6 months before onset, the model predicted ophthalmopathy. Ophthalmopathy stood apart from stable hyperthyroidism in a 13 V-J model.

The sequenced sample consisted of peripheral blood or thyroid tissue (not recorded which). This TCR came from a woman between 18 and 29 years old with Graves' hyperthyroidism. The V and J genes are TRBV24-1 and TRBJ1-5, with D possibly being TRBD1 (5 bases). The CDR3 loop reads CATSVGYGGKHPQHF. CDR3 DNA: TGTGCCACCAGTGTCGGGTACGGGGGTAAACACCCCCAGCATTTT.